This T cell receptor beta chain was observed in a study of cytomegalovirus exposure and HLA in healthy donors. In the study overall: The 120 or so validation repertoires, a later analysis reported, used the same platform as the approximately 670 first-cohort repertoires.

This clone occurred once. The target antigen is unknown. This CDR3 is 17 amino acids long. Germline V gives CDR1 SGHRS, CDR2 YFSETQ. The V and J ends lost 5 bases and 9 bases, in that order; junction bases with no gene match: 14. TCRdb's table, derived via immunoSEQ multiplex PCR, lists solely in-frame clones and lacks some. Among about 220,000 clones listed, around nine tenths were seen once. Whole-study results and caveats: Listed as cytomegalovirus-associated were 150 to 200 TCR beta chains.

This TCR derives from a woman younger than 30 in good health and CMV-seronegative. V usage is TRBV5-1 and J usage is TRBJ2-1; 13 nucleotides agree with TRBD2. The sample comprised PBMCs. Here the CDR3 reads CASSYQTSGRFRGEQFF. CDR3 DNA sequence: TGCGCCAGCAGTTACCAGACTAGCGGGAGGTTTCGGGGTGAGCAGTTCTTC.